Shown below are 31 T cell receptor beta chains from a single sample sequenced in a study of blood T cells in healthy people across ages. Then a second PCR, running roughly 7 to 11 cycles, was carried out with a sample-barcoded 5' primer and a J-beta primer mix. Via MiXCR, TCRdb re-called the 5' RACE reads, giving one row per CDR3 protein. This table has some 750,000 distinct CDR3 sequences, 20% to 25% appearing once. The sequencing sample was made of blood. The source of these receptors is a man aged 65 to 85 in good health.

The chain links TRBV7-7 to TRBJ1-1; D unclear. Per germline, CDR1 SSHAT and CDR2 FNYEAQ (reference sequence). V was clipped by 5 bases and J by 2 bases, with 12 bases between them. This CDR3 spans 14 amino acids. The CDR3 nucleotides read TGTGCCAGCAGCCCACTAGCAGAAAACACTGAAGCTTTCTTT. Its translation is CASSPLAENTEAFF.

The rearrangement uses TRBV6-2 or TRBV6-3 and TRBJ1-2; D is perhaps TRBD1 (5 bases). With 3 bases removed from V and 3 bases from J, the gap between germline ends came to 14 bases. Germline V gene lookup returns CDR1 MNHEY and CDR2 SVGEGT. The CDR3 runs 15 residues. CDR3 DNA: TGTGCCAGCAGTTATAGCGGTGACAGATACTATGGCTACACCTTC. Its protein product is CASSYSGDRYYGYTF.

Only a few counts were recorded for this clonotype. V usage is TRBV12-3 or TRBV12-4 and J usage is TRBJ2-1; TRBD2 aligns across 10 bases. The CDR3 has 15 residues. With 6 bases clipped from V and 6 bases from J, the junction kept 8 bases outside the gene matches. CDR3 loop: CASRQSGRAGNEQFF. CDR3 coding DNA: TGTGCCAGCAGACAAAGCGGGAGGGCCGGCAATGAGCAGTTCTTC.

This clonotype has only a few counts. The chain joins TRBV12-3 or TRBV12-4 to TRBJ2-7, with 7 bases aligning to TRBD1. The J call could be wrong; TRBJ2-5 is a better fit for the DNA end. There are 14 residues in the CDR3. The CDR3 DNA follows: TGTGCCAGCAGTACCACGACAGGGCAGAAGACCCAGTACTTC. Its protein product is CASSTTTGQKTQYF.

As regards this clonotype: One junction end disagrees with the germline gene, perhaps due to a read error. The V and J genes are TRBV5-1 and TRBJ1-4; D remains unclear. Germline V lookup: CDR1 SGHRS, CDR2 YFSETQ. The CDR3 has 13 amino acids. Written as DNA, the CDR3 is TGCGCCAGCAGCTTGGGAGGGCAAGAAAGACTGTTTTTT. Translated, it gives CASSLGGQERLFF.

The rearrangement joins TRBV12-3 or TRBV12-4 to TRBJ1-4; D possibly corresponds to TRBD1 (6 bases). This CDR3 has 14 amino acids. Deletions cut 6 bases from V and 7 bases from J, with 15 bases between. As DNA, the CDR3 is TGTGCCAGCAGGAGGGTCGGAGGGGGTGAAAAACTGTTTTTT. Translated: CASRRVGGGEKLFF.

The table lists this clonotype with a few counts. This chain connects TRBV12-3 or TRBV12-4 to TRBJ1-1, with a weak D call TRBD1 (6 bases). The V end lost 7 bases, the J end lost 1 base, and 13 bases lay between the germline ends. CDR3 size: 14 residues. The CDR3 bases are TGTGCCAGCAACCGACAGGCTAGGAACACTGAAGCTTTCTTT. Translating gives CASNRQARNTEAFF.

This clonotype was detected a few times. The chain recombines TRBV7-9 with TRBJ2-7, with TRBD1 matching 7 bases. Trimming took 3 bases from V and 4 from J; bases not matched to a gene: 6. In germline, CDR1 is SEHNR, CDR2 FQNEAQ (reference sequence). The CDR3 is 14 amino acids. In nucleotides, the CDR3 is TGTGCCAGCAGCTTTGATAAGGGGGCGTACGAGCAGTACTTC. Its protein is CASSFDKGAYEQYF.

This clonotype was observed many times. The V call is TRBV20-1, the J call TRBJ1-3; 10 positions match TRBD1. Germline-derived CDR1 and CDR2 are DFQATT and SNEGSKA (reference sequence). The V and J ends lost 4 bases and 0 bases, in that order; junction bases with no gene match: 9. There are 17 residues in the CDR3. The CDR3 region is CSANRDRGPLSGNTIYF. The CDR3 DNA is TGCAGTGCTAACCGGGACAGGGGACCGCTCTCTGGAAACACCATATATTTT.

The rearrangement links TRBV19 to TRBJ2-3; 7 positions agree with TRBD2. Per germline, CDR1 LNHDA and CDR2 SQIVND (reference sequence). J gave up 0 bases and V 10 bases, and 7 bases lay outside the gene matches. The CDR3 extends over 14 amino acids. CDR3 nucleotides: TGTGCCACATGTAGCGGGTGGAGCACAGATACGCAGTATTTT. Protein sequence: CATCSGWSTDTQYF.

This clonotype has more than one count but fewer than ten. The chain joins TRBV5-1 to TRBJ2-5; TRBD2 matches at 12 bases. Trimming removed 5 bases from V and 5 bases from J; junction bases left unmatched: 16. This CDR3 is built from 18 residues. The germline V gene has CDR1 SGHRS and CDR2 YFSETQ. CDR3 DNA: TGCGCCAGCAGAAACGATCGACTGACTAGCGGGAGCGGGGAGACCCAGTACTTC. Encoded protein: CASRNDRLTSGSGETQYF.

This clonotype came up once. Here the CDR3 DNA reads TGTGCCACCAGTGATTTAGCGGGTGAGCAGTTCTTC. It codes for CATSDLAGEQFF. This sequence joins TRBV24-1 and TRBJ2-1; D is possibly TRBD2 (6 bases). The germline V and J ends were trimmed by 1 base and 9 bases, with 6 bases remaining between them. Per the germline V gene, CDR1 is KGHDR and CDR2 is SFDVKD. The CDR3 sequence is 12 residues long.

This clonotype showed up just a few times. CDR3 in amino acids: CASSPSQRGGYNEQFF. DNA for the CDR3: TGTGCCAGCAGTCCCTCCCAGCGGGGGGGATACAATGAGCAGTTCTTC. The chain employs TRBV12-3 or TRBV12-4 and TRBJ2-1; 10 bases are a match to TRBD2. The CDR3 has 16 residues. Trimming cost V 5 bases and J 4 bases; bases outside gene matches: 8.

This clonotype was detected a few times. V is TRBV2 and J is TRBJ2-3; 10 bases map to TRBD2. V shed 1 base and J 6 bases; nucleotides not matched to a gene: 4. The germline V gene encodes CDR1 SNHLY and CDR2 FYNNEI. The CDR3 runs to 15 residues. In DNA, the CDR3 is TGTGCCAGCAGTGAAGAGGGGACTAGCGTGGATACGCAGTATTTT. Protein sequence: CASSEEGTSVDTQYF.

Note on this clonotype: Compared with germline, one end of the junction differs, possibly owing to a read error. J is TRBJ2-3 and V is TRBV7-3, with a possible D match to TRBD1 (6 bases). The CDR3 has 13 residues. CDR1 and CDR2 from the germline V gene are SGHTA and FQGTGA. Here the CDR3 DNA reads TGTGCCAACAGCTCATACAGGGAAGATACGCAGTATTTT. Encoded protein: CANSSYREDTQYF.

The V gene is TRBV12-3 or TRBV12-4, the J gene TRBJ1-4; D not certain. The CDR3 runs to 14 residues. V was pared by 6 bases and J by 0 bases, with 8 bases between. The CDR3 nucleotides are TGTGCCAGCAGGGGGAGCACAACTAATGAAAAACTGTTTTTT. Protein product: CASRGSTTNEKLFF.

Remarks on this clonotype: Being one base from a much bigger clone, this may be a read error. The chain carries TRBV10-3 and TRBJ2-7; D not certain. Germline CDR1 is ENHRY and CDR2 is SYGVKD. V was pared by 2 bases and J by 6 bases, with 8 bases between. This CDR3 has 12 amino acids. Here the CDR3 DNA reads TGTGCCATCAGTGAGGGGGATGGCGAGCAGTACTTC. Amino acids: CAISEGDGEQYF.

This clonotype was seen only a few times. The chain employs TRBV5-1 and TRBJ1-4; 8 bases line up with TRBD1. The CDR3 has 12 amino acids. Trimming took 3 bases from V and 8 from J; bases not matched to a gene: 0. The germline V gene encodes CDR1 SGHRS and CDR2 YFSETQ. CDR3 in amino acids: CASSWTGEKLFF. As DNA, the CDR3 is TGCGCCAGCAGCTGGACAGGGGAAAAACTGTTTTTT.

This clonotype was found a few times. The chain has TRBV6-2 or TRBV6-3 and TRBJ2-1; no definite D call. Deletions cut 4 bases from V and 5 bases from J, with 6 bases between. This CDR3 contains 12 residues. CDR1 and CDR2 from the germline V gene are MNHEY and SVGEGT. CDR3 sequence reads: CASSWRNNEQFF. The CDR3 coding sequence is TGTGCCAGCAGTTGGCGGAACAATGAGCAGTTCTTC.

The chain combines TRBV7-2 with TRBJ2-3; D might be TRBD2 (5 bases). Trimming cost V 5 bases and J 1 base, with 19 bases left between them. CDR3 size: 17 residues. In germline, CDR1 is SGHTA, CDR2 FQGNSA. CDR3 DNA sequence: TGTGCCAGCAGCCTCAACCCTGGGAGCGCGGGCACAGATACGCAGTATTTT. This sequence encodes CASSLNPGSAGTDTQYF.

The chain is built from TRBV6-2 or TRBV6-3 and TRBJ2-7; possibly TRBD1 for D (7 bases). Trimming cost V 6 bases and J 5 bases, with 17 bases left between them. The CDR3 covers 14 residues. Germline values: CDR1 MNHEY, CDR2 SVGEGT. CDR3 in amino acids: CASRPGGQIHEQYF. The DNA for the CDR3 is TGTGCCAGCAGGCCCGGGGGACAGATCCACGAGCAGTACTTC.

The CDR3 loop is CSARDRRGNTEAFF. The CDR3 nucleotides read TGCAGTGCTAGAGATCGCAGGGGGAACACTGAAGCTTTCTTT. V gene TRBV20-1 combines with J gene TRBJ1-1; possibly TRBD1 for D (6 bases). In germline, CDR1 is DFQATT, CDR2 SNEGSKA (reference sequence). Trimming pared 0 bases from V and 1 base from J, leaving 9 bases between. The CDR3 has 14 residues.

This clonotype was observed a few times. The chain uses TRBV7-2 and TRBJ1-2; the D is unclear. The germline V gene has CDR1 SGHTA and CDR2 FQGNSA. Trimming stripped 2 bases from V and 0 bases from J, with 13 bases between. This CDR3 comprises 16 residues. The CDR3 DNA follows: TGTGCCAGCAGCTTACGGGCAGGAGAAGCTAACTATGGCTACACCTTC. Its protein product is CASSLRAGEANYGYTF.

The CDR3 DNA follows: TGTGCCAGCAGTCTCCCCGGGACAGGGCAGTACGAGCAGTACTTC. It codes for CASSLPGTGQYEQYF. The rearrangement links TRBV28 to TRBJ2-7; 9 nucleotides align to TRBD1. CDR3 size: 15 residues. J was trimmed by 4 bases and V by 5 bases; bases with no gene match: 9. Germline CDR1 MDHEN, CDR2 SYDVKM. The entire variable domain, with the rest obtained from reference TRBV28 and TRBJ2-7, is as follows: DVKVTQSSRYLVKRTGEKVFLECVQDMDHENMFWYRQDPGLGLRLIYFSYDVKMKEKGDIPEGYSVSREKKERFSLILESASTNQTSMYLCASSLPGTGQYEQYFGPGTRLTVT.

The rearrangement joins TRBV7-2 to TRBJ2-3; 7 bases are shared with TRBD2. V was clipped by 1 base and J by 2 bases; unmatched bases: 6. The germline V gene has CDR1 SGHTA and CDR2 FQGNSA. This CDR3 has 16 amino acids. The CDR3 region is CASSLEGLPDTDTQYF. CDR3 coding DNA: TGTGCCAGCAGCTTAGAGGGACTACCGGACACAGATACGCAGTATTTT.

The chain is built from TRBV6-6 and TRBJ2-5; maybe TRBD1 (7 bases). The J call may be incorrect, as the DNA end agrees better with TRBJ2-7. Looked up from germline, CDR1 is MNHNY and CDR2 is SVGAGI (reference sequence). The CDR3 runs to 16 residues. CDR3 nucleotide sequence: TGTGCCAGCAGTTACTCCGTGTGGCAGGGGGGAGACGAGCAGTACTTC. Translated: CASSYSVWQGGDEQYF.

In this sample, this clonotype turned up a few times. The chain has TRBV7-2 and TRBJ1-5; unclear D gene. V lost 6 bases, J lost 3 bases, and 9 bases lay in between. From germline, CDR1 is SGHTA and CDR2 FQGNSA. The CDR3 is 13 amino acids. The CDR3 bases are TGTGCCAGCAGTAATATATACAATCAGCCCCAGCATTTT. This encodes CASSNIYNQPQHF.

DNA for the CDR3: TGTGCCAGCAGTTATGATCGAGCGGGAGACTCCTACAATGAGCAGTTCTTC. As protein: CASSYDRAGDSYNEQFF. The chain links TRBV6-2 or TRBV6-3 to TRBJ2-1; 8 bases map to TRBD2. Trimming at V came to 3 bases and at J to 0 bases, leaving 7 bases not matched to a gene. The germline V gene has CDR1 MNHEY and CDR2 SVGEGT. The CDR3 is 17 residues long.

This sequence joins TRBV11-2 and TRBJ2-3; D is possibly TRBD1 (5 bases). This CDR3 spans 16 amino acids. Germline V gene data show CDR1 as SGHAT and CDR2 as FQNNGV. V was clipped by 0 bases and J by 3 bases, with 13 bases between them. The CDR3 reads CASSLEIVTGTDTQYF. CDR3 nucleotide sequence: TGTGCCAGCAGCTTAGAGATTGTCACAGGAACAGATACGCAGTATTTT.

This clonotype came up a few times. V usage is TRBV3-1 and J usage is TRBJ1-1; the D gene is possibly TRBD1 (5 bases). Looked up from germline, CDR1 is LGHDT and CDR2 is YNNKEL (reference sequence). The ends were cut back, 0 bases at V and 4 bases at J, with 18 bases in the middle. CDR3 length equals 17 residues. The CDR3 DNA sequence: TGTGCCAGCAGCCAAGATCTATCGGCGGCAGGGCCCACTGAAGCTTTCTTT. This gives the protein CASSQDLSAAGPTEAFF.

This clonotype has only a few counts. This chain joins TRBV29-1 and TRBJ2-7; 7 bases align to TRBD1. J gave up 4 bases and V 5 bases, and 11 bases lay outside the gene matches. This CDR3 comprises 14 residues. Germline V gives CDR1 SQVTM, CDR2 ANQGSEA. The CDR3 DNA reads TGCAGCGTTTCCGGGACAGCCCGGGGTTACGAGCAGTACTTC. Translated: CSVSGTARGYEQYF.